This T cell receptor beta chain comes out of a study of T cell responses to AZD1222 COVID-19 vaccine. Study summary: Pooling of second doses given at about 4 or about 12 weeks was done. Findings and limits, study-wide: It was only after the peak T cell response that any repertoires were sampled. Close to half of spike-specific TCRs reportedly recognize unmutated variant regions. Donors, mostly white British, included more females; clonal diversity was possibly underestimated.

V lost 0 bases to trimming and J lost 1 base; unmatched junction nucleotides: 7. Germline CDR1 is MNHEY and CDR2 is SMNVEV (reference sequence). The CDR3 spans 17 residues. Generated by immunoSEQ multiplex PCR, the TCRdb table keeps only in-frame clones and is missing some. The sample includes about 120,000 clones, nearly 90% of them seen just once. By sample share, this clone is medium-sized (0.01 to 0.1%). Its matching antigen is unknown. The same CDR3 can be traced to other DNA sequences in this sample. The receptor was isolated from an adult in good health. The genes are TRBV27 and TRBJ2-7; 9 nucleotides line up with TRBD1. Sequences were derived from peripheral blood, sampled on day 0 of AZD1222 vaccination. The DNA of the CDR3 is TGTGCCAGCAGTTTATCGGGGGGACAGGGCGTTTCCTACGAGCAGTACTTC. Protein product: CASSLSGGQGVSYEQYF.